A selection of T cell receptor beta chains follows, all from one sample in a study of blood T cells in healthy people across ages. MiXCR was run by TCRdb on the 5' RACE reads, yielding one entry per CDR3 protein. This table has around 800,000 distinct CDR3 sequences, about 46% appearing once. Specimen: blood. The origin of the receptors is a man aged 80 or over in good health. CDR3s include the opening cysteine and the closing phenylalanine or tryptophan. The order of the fields is D gene, V gene, clone size, J gene, CDR3 DNA, CDR3 protein. A D gene is named only where the DNA matches it firmly. Not every row has a clone size; where given, it reads once, few, many or a size class.

TRBD2	TRBV5-1	many	TRBJ2-1	TGCGCCAGCAGCCTCGGACTAGCGGGAAACTTAAACAATGAGCAGTTCTTC	CASSLGLAGNLNNEQFF
TRBD2	TRBV20-1	few	TRBJ2-5	TGCAGTGCCCACAACTCAGCGGGGCCACAAGAGACCCAGTACTTC	CSAHNSAGPQETQYF
.	TRBV6-6	few	TRBJ1-5	TGTGCCAGCACCCGGGACAACAATCAGCCCCAGCATTTT	CASTRDNNQPQHF
TRBD2	TRBV20-1	.	TRBJ2-3	TGCAGTGGACTAGCTGCAGATACGCAGTATTTT	CSGLAADTQYF
.	TRBV20-1	few	TRBJ1-3	TGCAGTGCTAGGGGACCTCAGAACACCATATATTTT	CSARGPQNTIYF
.	TRBV7-3	.	TRBJ1-2	TGTGCCAGCAGGAGCCAGGCGTATGACTATGGCTACACCTTC	CASRSQAYDYGYTF
TRBD2	TRBV20-1	few	TRBJ2-5	TGCAGTGCTAGTTGGCTAGCGGGAGTTGAGACCCAGTACTTC	CSASWLAGVETQYF
.	TRBV15	.	TRBJ2-5	TGTGCCACCAGCAGAGATCCGGGGGCAGAGACCCAGTACTTC	CATSRDPGAETQYF
TRBD2	TRBV3-1	few	TRBJ2-3	TGTGCCAGCAGCCGAGGGACTAGCGCGTCCACAGATACGCAGTATTTT	CASSRGTSASTDTQYF
TRBD2	TRBV27	.	TRBJ2-1	TGTGCCAGCAGTTTATACAGGACTAGCGGATTCTCCTACAGTGAGCAGTTCTTC	CASSLYRTSGFSYSEQFF
TRBD2	TRBV5-6	.	TRBJ2-7	TGTGCCAGCAGCTTAAGGCTAGCGGGAGTCCAAACCCGGTACGAGCAGTACTTC	CASSLRLAGVQTRYEQYF
.	TRBV20-1	few	TRBJ2-7	TGCAGTGCTAGTCCGGCACTAGGAGGTTCCTACGAGCAGTACTTC	CSASPALGGSYEQYF
TRBD1	TRBV6-6	.	TRBJ2-3	TGTGCCAGCAACCTCGACAGGGGTCCAGATACGCAGTATTTT	CASNLDRGPDTQYF
TRBD1	TRBV25-1	.	TRBJ1-2	TGTGCCAGCAGTGCTATGACAGGGAGTATCTATGGCTACACCTTC	CASSAMTGSIYGYTF
TRBD2	TRBV5-1	.	TRBJ2-1	TGCGCCAGCAGCTTCCTAGCGGGAGGGCCAAGCAATGAGCAGTTCTTC	CASSFLAGGPSNEQFF
TRBD1	TRBV18	few	TRBJ2-4	TGTGCCAGCTCACCCTCGCAGGGGGCGCATAACATTCAGTACTTC	CASSPSQGAHNIQYF
TRBD1	TRBV20-1	.	TRBJ1-6	TGCAGTGCTAGAGATCGTCGCGGGGACAGGTTCTCCTATAATTCACCCCTCCACTTT	CSARDRRGDRFSYNSPLHF
TRBD1	TRBV15	.	TRBJ2-3	TGTGCCACCAGCCCCTCCCGGGACAGGTACACAGATACGCAGTATTTT	CATSPSRDRYTDTQYF
TRBD1	TRBV4-3	once	TRBJ2-4	TGCGCCAGCAGCCAAGATCGAGGGGGCTCTACAAAAAACATTCAGTACTTC	CASSQDRGGSTKNIQYF
TRBD1	TRBV30	.	TRBJ1-4	TGTGCCTGGAGACCGACAGGGGCCGGTGAAAAACTGTTTTTT	CAWRPTGAGEKLFF
.	TRBV18	.	TRBJ2-3	TGTGCCAGCTCACCAATCGGAAGCACAGATACGCAGTATTTT	CASSPIGSTDTQYF
TRBD2	TRBV29-1	few	TRBJ2-7	TGCAGCGTTGATTTAGCGGGAGGGAGGGAGCAGTACTTC	CSVDLAGGREQYF
.	TRBV29-1	few	TRBJ2-5	TGCAGCGTTGAAGGGGCAGGCCCGCGGGGACGGGAGCAGTACTTC	CSVEGAGPRGREQYF
TRBD1	TRBV6-4	.	TRBJ1-4	TGTGCCAGCAGTGCCAGACAGGGGGAGGAAAAACTGTTTTTT	CASSARQGEEKLFF
.	TRBV21-1	.	TRBJ2-1	TGTGCCAGCAGCAAAGGCGGCAACCCGAACAATGAGCAGTTCTTC	CASSKGGNPNNEQFF
.	TRBV7-2	few	TRBJ2-7	TGTGCCAGCAGCTTATTGGGGGGTAGGTTCTCTCGCGAGCAGTACTTC	CASSLLGGRFSREQYF
TRBD1	TRBV29-1	.	TRBJ2-4	TGCAGCGTTGGCGGACAGGGGAACATTCAGTACTTC	CSVGGQGNIQYF
.	TRBV24-1	.	TRBJ2-5	TGTGCCACCAGTGATCCAGAGCACCAAGAGACCCAGTACTTC	CATSDPEHQETQYF
.	TRBV18	.	TRBJ2-7	TGTGCCAGCTCGCTACGGGAGAATGAGCAGTACTTC	CASSLRENEQYF
.	TRBV20-1	.	TRBJ2-5	TGCGGTGCTAGAGATTGGGGACCGTGGGCGGAGACCCAGTACTTC	CGARDWGPWAETQYF
.	TRBV28	few	TRBJ2-3	TGTGCCAGCAGTTTGCCCCAGGGGGGTAAGAGCACAGATACGCAGTATTTT	CASSLPQGGKSTDTQYF
.	TRBV7-2	.	TRBJ2-3	TGTGCCAGCAGTTCAAACCATCTAGCGCGTGGCACAGATACGCAGTATTTT	CASSSNHLARGTDTQYF
TRBD2	TRBV20-1	.	TRBJ2-1	TGCAGTGCTAGGTGGACTAGCGGGATCTACAATGAGCAGTTCTTC	CSARWTSGIYNEQFF